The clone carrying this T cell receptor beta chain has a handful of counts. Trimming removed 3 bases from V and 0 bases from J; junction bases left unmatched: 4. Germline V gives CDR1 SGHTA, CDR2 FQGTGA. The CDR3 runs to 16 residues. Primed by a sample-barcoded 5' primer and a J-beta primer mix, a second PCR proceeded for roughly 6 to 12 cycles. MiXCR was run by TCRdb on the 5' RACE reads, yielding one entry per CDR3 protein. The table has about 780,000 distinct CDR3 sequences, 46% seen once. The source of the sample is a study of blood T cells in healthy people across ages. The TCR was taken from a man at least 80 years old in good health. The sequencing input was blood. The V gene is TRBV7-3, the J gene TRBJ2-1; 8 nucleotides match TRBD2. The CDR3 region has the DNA TGTGCCAGCAGCTTCTACAGCGGGAGCTCCTACAATGAGCAGTTCTTC. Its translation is CASSFYSGSSYNEQFF.